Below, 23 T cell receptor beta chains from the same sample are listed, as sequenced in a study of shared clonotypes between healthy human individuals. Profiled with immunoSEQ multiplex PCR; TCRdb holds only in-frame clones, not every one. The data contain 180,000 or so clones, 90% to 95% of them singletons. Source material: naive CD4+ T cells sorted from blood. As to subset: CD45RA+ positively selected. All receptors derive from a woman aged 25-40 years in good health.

CDR3 region: CASSLSSAAYEQYF. CDR3 nucleotides: TGTGCCAGCAGTTTGTCCAGCGCAGCCTACGAGCAGTACTTC. V and J are TRBV6-6 and TRBJ2-7; D remains ambiguous. The CDR3 spans 14 residues. V was cut by 4 bases and J by 2 bases, with 12 bases left in between. The germline gives CDR1 MNHNY, CDR2 SVGAGI (reference sequence).

The CDR3 protein is CASSLLAGGTGELFF. Written as DNA, the CDR3 is TGTGCCAGCAGCTTACTAGCGGGAGGTACCGGGGAGCTGTTTTTT. The chain carries TRBV7-2 and TRBJ2-2; 11 positions agree with TRBD2. In germline, CDR1 is SGHTA, CDR2 FQGNSA. The CDR3 covers 15 residues. V lost 2 bases to trimming and J lost 5 bases; unmatched junction nucleotides: 1.

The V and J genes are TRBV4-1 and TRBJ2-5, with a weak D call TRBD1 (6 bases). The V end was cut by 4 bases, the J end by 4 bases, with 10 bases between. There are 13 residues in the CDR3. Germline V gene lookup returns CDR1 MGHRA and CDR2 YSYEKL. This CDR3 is CASSRGLRETQYF. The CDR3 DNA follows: TGCGCCAGCAGCCGGGGGCTTCGAGAGACCCAGTACTTC.

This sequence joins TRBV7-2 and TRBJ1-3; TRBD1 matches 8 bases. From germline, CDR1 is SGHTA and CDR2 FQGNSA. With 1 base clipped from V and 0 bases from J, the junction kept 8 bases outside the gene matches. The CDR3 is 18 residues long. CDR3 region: CASSLGTGLGGSGNTIYF. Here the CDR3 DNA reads TGTGCCAGCAGCTTAGGGACAGGGCTTGGTGGCTCTGGAAACACCATATATTTT.

For the CDR3, the DNA is TGCAGCGTTGAAGACAGCGGTTTTGGGTCCTACGAGCAGTACTTC. It yields the protein CSVEDSGFGSYEQYF. The chain recombines TRBV29-1 with TRBJ2-7, with D maybe TRBD2 (5 bases). The CDR3 runs 15 residues. V was clipped by 0 bases and J by 1 base, with 13 bases between them. CDR1 is SQVTM, CDR2 ANQGSEA, per germline.

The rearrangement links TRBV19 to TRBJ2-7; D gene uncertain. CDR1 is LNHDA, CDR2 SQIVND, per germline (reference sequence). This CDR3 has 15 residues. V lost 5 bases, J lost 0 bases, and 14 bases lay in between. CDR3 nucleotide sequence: TGTGCCAGTAGTCCCTCGTATAGCTACTCCTACGAGCAGTACTTC. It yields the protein CASSPSYSYSYEQYF.

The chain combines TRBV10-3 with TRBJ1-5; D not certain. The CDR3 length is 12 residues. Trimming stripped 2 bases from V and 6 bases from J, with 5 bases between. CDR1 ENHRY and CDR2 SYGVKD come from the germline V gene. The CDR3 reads CAISEAGQPQHF. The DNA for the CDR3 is TGTGCCATCAGTGAGGCGGGTCAGCCCCAGCATTTT.

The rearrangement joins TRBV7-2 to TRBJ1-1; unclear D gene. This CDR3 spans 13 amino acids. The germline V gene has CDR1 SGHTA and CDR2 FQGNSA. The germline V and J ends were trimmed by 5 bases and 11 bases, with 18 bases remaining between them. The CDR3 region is CASSTHKGLEAFF. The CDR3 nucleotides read TGTGCCAGCAGCACCCATAAGGGTCTGGAGGCTTTCTTT.

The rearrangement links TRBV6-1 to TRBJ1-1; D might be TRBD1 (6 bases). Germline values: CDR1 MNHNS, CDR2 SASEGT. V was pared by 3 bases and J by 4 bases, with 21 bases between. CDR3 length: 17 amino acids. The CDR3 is CASSDEGGVLSVTEAFF. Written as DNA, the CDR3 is TGTGCCAGCAGTGATGAAGGGGGGGTTTTAAGTGTCACTGAAGCTTTCTTT.

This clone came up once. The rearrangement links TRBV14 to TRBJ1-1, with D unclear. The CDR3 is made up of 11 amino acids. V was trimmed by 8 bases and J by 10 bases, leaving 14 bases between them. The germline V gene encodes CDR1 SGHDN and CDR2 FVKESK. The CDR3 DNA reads TGTGCCAGCCCCCGCGGCCCAGGAGCTTTCTTT. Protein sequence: CASPRGPGAFF.

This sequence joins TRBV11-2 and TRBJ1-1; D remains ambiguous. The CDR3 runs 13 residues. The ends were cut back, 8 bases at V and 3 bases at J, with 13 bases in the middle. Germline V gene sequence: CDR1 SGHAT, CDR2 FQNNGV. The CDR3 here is CASCPHLDTEAFF. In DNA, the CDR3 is TGTGCCAGCTGCCCTCATCTGGACACTGAAGCTTTCTTT.

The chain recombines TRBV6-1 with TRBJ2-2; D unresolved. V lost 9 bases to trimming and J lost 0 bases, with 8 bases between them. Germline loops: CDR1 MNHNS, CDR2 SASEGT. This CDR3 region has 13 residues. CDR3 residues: CASSIANTGELFF. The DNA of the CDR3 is TGTGCCAGTTCGATAGCGAACACCGGGGAGCTGTTTTTT.

The CDR3 protein is CATSRVGEQYF. In DNA, the CDR3 is TGTGCCACCAGCAGGGTAGGCGAGCAGTACTTC. The chain links TRBV15 to TRBJ2-7; D gene ambiguous. The CDR3 covers 11 residues. CDR1 is LNHNV and CDR2 is YYDKDF in the germline V gene (reference sequence). V was trimmed by 3 bases and J by 6 bases, leaving 6 bases between them.

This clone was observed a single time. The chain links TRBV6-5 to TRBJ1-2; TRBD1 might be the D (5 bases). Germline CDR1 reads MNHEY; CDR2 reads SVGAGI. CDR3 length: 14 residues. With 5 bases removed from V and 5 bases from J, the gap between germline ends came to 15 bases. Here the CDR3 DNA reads TGTGCCAGCAGTGGGACCACTACGGGGTATGGCTACACCTTC. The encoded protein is CASSGTTTGYGYTF.

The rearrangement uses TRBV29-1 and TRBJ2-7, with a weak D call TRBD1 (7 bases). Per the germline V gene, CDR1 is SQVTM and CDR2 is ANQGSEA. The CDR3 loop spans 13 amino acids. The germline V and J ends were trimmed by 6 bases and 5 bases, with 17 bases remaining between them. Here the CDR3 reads CSVQEGALDEQYF. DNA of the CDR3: TGCAGCGTCCAGGAGGGGGCGCTGGACGAGCAGTACTTC.

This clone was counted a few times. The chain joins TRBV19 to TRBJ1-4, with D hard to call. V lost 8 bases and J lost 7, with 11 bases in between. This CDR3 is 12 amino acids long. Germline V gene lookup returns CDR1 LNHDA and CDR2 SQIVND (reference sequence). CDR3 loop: CASSTGGEKLFF. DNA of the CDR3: TGTGCCAGTTCCACCGGAGGTGAAAAACTGTTTTTT.

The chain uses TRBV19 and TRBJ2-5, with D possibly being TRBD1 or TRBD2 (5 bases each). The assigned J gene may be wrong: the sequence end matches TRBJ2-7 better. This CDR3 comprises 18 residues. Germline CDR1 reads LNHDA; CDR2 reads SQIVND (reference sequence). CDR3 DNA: TGTGCCAGTAGCCCTCTTGCCGGGCGAGGGGCGTTCACCTACGAGCAGTACTTC. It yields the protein CASSPLAGRGAFTYEQYF.

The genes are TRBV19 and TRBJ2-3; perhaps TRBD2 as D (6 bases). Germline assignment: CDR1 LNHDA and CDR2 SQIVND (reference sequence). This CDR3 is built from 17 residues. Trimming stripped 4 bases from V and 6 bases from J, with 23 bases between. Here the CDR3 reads CASSRTSGTDLVDTQYF. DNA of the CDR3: TGTGCCAGTAGTAGAACGTCCGGGACTGACCTTGTGGATACGCAGTATTTT.

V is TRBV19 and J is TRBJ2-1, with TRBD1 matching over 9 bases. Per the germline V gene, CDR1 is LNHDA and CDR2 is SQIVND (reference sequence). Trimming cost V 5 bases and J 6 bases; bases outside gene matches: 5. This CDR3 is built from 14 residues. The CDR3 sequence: CASSGTGQVNEQFF. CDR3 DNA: TGTGCCAGTAGTGGGACAGGGCAAGTCAATGAGCAGTTCTTC.

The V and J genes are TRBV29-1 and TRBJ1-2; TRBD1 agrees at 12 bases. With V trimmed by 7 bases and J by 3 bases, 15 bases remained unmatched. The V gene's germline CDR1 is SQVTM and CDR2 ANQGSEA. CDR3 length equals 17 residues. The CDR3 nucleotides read TGCAGCGATGGATTCCGGGACAGGGGGCATGAGCACTATGGCTACACCTTC. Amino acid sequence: CSDGFRDRGHEHYGYTF. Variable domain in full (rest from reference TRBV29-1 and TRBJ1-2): SAVISQKPSRDICQRGTSLTIQCQVDSQVTMMFWYRQQPGQSLTLIATANQGSEATYESGFVIDKFPISRPNLTFSTLTVSNMSPEDSSIYLCSDGFRDRGHEHYGYTFGSGTRLTVV.

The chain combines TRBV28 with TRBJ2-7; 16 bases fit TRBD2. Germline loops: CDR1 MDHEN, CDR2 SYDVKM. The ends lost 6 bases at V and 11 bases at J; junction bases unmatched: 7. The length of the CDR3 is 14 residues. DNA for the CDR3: TGTGCCAGCAGAAAGGGACTAGCGGGAGGGCCGGAGTACTTC. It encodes CASRKGLAGGPEYF.

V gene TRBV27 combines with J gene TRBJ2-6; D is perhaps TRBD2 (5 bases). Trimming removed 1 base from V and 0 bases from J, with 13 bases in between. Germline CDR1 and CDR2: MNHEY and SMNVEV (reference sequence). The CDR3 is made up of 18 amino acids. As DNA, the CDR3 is TGTGCCAGCAGTTTATACCGGGGAACCCTCTCTGGGGCCAACGTCCTGACTTTC. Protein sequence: CASSLYRGTLSGANVLTF.

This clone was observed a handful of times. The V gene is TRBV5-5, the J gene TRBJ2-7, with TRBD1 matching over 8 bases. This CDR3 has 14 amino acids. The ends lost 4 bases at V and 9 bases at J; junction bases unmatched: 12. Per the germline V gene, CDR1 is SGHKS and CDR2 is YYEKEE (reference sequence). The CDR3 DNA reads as TGTGCCAGCAGCACACGGGACAGGCGTTCTGGGCAGTACTTC. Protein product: CASSTRDRRSGQYF.